The TCR beta chain under discussion was sequenced for a study of CD4 T cells in relation to SARS-CoV-2 and coronaviruses. Study summary: TCR beta CDR3s were sequenced after approximately nine-day antigen culture of PBMCs. The negative reference was HIV-1 Nef peptide pool or peptide-free culture.

This table comes from immunoSEQ multiplex PCR, and its TCRdb copy is limited to in-frame clones, with some not included. In the table there are about 23,000 clones, around 76% of which are singletons. In this sample, this clone turned up once. Its target is unknown. The CDR3 has 16 residues. V was cut by 4 bases and J by 4 bases, with 20 bases left in between. Before the COVID-19 pandemic, during about 2010-2018, CD4+ T cells were taken from unexposed donors. Isolation of CD4+ T cells took place after nine to ten days in culture. Fresh IL-2 medium replaced half the medium on days 3 and 7. This receptor was taken from a human donor in good health. This rearrangement joins TRBV5-3 to TRBJ2-5, with D perhaps matching TRBD1 or TRBD2 (7 bases each). TRBV5-3 is marked as an open reading frame, function uncertain. Sequencing used CD4+ T cells from PBMCs, cultured in vitro. The CDR3 nucleotides are TGTGCCAGAAGCCATCAGGGGGGGGGCGAGGGAGAGACCCAGTACTTC. Encoded protein: CARSHQGGGEGETQYF.